This T cell receptor (beta chain) was profiled in a study of OX40 agonist ivuxolimab in advanced cancers. Produced via immunoSEQ multiplex PCR; TCRdb's table is partial and in-frame only. The sample lists approximately 75,000 clones; roughly 84% were seen once. The V gene end was trimmed by 5 bases and the J gene end by 2 bases; junction bases not matched to a gene: 9. There are 17 residues in the CDR3. Germline loops: CDR1 LNHNV, CDR2 YYDKDF (reference sequence). This material consisted of CD4+ or CD8+ T cells sorted from blood, taken in a trial of the OX40 agonist ivuxolimab. This receptor was taken from an adult with an advanced solid tumor such as melanoma, head and neck, liver or kidney cancer. This sequence joins TRBV15 and TRBJ2-6; TRBD1 matches 7 bases. The CDR3 region is CATSPSKGGTGANVLTF. For the CDR3, the DNA is TGTGCCACCAGCCCCTCCAAAGGGGGCACTGGGGCCAACGTCCTGACTTTC.